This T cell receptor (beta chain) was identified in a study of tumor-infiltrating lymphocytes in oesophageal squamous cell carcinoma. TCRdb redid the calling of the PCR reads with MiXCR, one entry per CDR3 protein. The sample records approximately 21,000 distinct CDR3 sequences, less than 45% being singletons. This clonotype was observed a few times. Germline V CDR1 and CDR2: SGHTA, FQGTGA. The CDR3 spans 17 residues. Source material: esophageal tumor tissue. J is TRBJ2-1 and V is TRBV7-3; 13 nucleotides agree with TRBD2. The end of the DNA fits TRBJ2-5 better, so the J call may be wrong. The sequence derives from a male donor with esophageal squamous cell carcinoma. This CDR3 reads CASSLHRTSGGTGTQYF. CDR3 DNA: TGTGCCAGCAGCCTCCACAGGACTAGCGGGGGAACCGGGACCCAGTACTTC.